This T cell receptor (beta chain) was recorded in a study of blood T cell repertoires in COVID-19. About the research overall: The United States, Italy and Spain provided the acute and convalescent COVID-19 samples. PBMCs, B-cell-depleted T cells, or T cells provided the cDNA or gDNA that made up the material.

Original handling: Researchers report that nucleated cell counts were estimated from reference gene primer amplification. TCRdb's table, derived via immunoSEQ multiplex PCR, lists solely in-frame clones and lacks some. V, J and clone size derive from that table, while D and trimming were established from the DNA sequence. The sample records approximately 270,000 clones, around nine tenths being singletons. V was shortened by 3 bases and J by 11 bases, with 11 bases between the two germline ends. The CDR3 sequence is 13 residues long. V gene TRBV12-3 or TRBV12-4 combines with J gene TRBJ1-6; D is uncertain. The sequenced material came from peripheral blood. The sequence came from a man in his fifties with acute or convalescent COVID-19. Here the CDR3 reads CASSLGRGPPLHF. DNA for the CDR3: TGTGCCAGCAGTTTGGGCCGAGGGCCACCCCTCCACTTT.